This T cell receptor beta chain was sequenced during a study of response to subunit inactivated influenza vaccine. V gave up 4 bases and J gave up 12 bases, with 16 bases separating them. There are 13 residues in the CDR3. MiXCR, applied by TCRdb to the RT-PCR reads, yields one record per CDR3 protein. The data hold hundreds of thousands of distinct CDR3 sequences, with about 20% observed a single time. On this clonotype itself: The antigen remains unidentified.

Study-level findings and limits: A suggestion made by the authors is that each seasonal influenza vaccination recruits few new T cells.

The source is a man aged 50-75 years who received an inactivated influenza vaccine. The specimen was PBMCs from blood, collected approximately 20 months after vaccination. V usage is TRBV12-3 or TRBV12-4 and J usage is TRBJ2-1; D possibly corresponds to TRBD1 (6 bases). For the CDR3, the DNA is TGTGCCAGCAGTTCCTCAGGGGTTTGGGTGCAGTTCTTC. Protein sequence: CASSSSGVWVQFF.